This record concerns one T cell receptor beta chain sequence. These data are taken from a study of control samples from healthy donors and cancer patients. Profiling relied on immunoSEQ multiplex PCR, and the TCRdb table lists in-frame clones only, not all of them. The repertoire holds fewer than 200,000 clones, with just over 90% as singletons. There are 13 residues in the CDR3. Trimming cost V 0 bases and J 7 bases, with 9 bases left between them. In germline, CDR1 is WNHNN, CDR2 SYGVQD (reference sequence). This clonotype was obtained from a woman aged 55-70 years in good health. The sequenced sample consisted of blood. The gene calls are TRBV10-1 and TRBJ2-5; D remains unclear. CDR3 in amino acids: CASSESRSGTQYF. CDR3 DNA: TGCGCCAGCAGTGAGTCGAGGTCAGGGACCCAGTACTTC.